This T cell receptor (beta chain) stems from a study of cytomegalovirus exposure and HLA in healthy donors. Across the study: Within the Caucasian-associated ancestry cluster were more than 75% of the approximately 400 genotyped donors.

General study points: Accurate prediction of HLA-A and HLA-B alleles (for most subjects) was reportedly achieved from TCR beta sequences. In a later analysis, at a false discovery rate of 0.05, under 20,000 TCR beta sequences matched HLA alleles.

This cohort consisted of healthy bone marrow donors. PCR amplification relied on 60 Vbeta primers (plus 13 Jbeta primers). Method: immunoSEQ multiplex PCR; TCRdb's copy keeps in-frame clones and lacks some. The sample records roughly 160,000 clones, roughly 80% being singletons. As regards this clone: The antigen remains unidentified.

Sample: PBMCs. This clonotype originated in a man in his thirties or forties in good health and CMV-seronegative.

The chain's CDR3 is CASSSVGVFTGNTIYF. The DNA of the CDR3 is TGTGCCAGCAGTTCTGTAGGGGTTTTCACTGGAAACACCATATATTTT. The chain combines TRBV28 with TRBJ1-3; D perhaps matches TRBD1 (5 bases). This CDR3 is 16 amino acids long. CDR1 MDHEN and CDR2 SYDVKM come from the germline V gene. Trimming pared 4 bases from V and 2 bases from J, leaving 15 bases between.